This record covers a single TCR beta chain. The CDR3 totals 14 residues. Germline V gene sequence: CDR1 MNHEY, CDR2 SVGAGI. The V end was cut by 4 bases, the J end by 2 bases, with 8 bases between. These data belong to a study of T cell responses to AZD1222 COVID-19 vaccine. Produced via immunoSEQ multiplex PCR; TCRdb's table is partial and in-frame only. Among around 130,000 clones, 80% to 90% were seen once, and the ten largest hold 9.5%. The chain is built from TRBV6-5 and TRBJ1-4; D is perhaps TRBD1 (5 bases). This TCR came from an adult who received the AZD1222 COVID-19 vaccine. The specimen comprised peripheral blood, sampled 28 days after the second AZD1222 dose. DNA of the CDR3: TGTGCCAGCAGTTTGACAGCCACTAATGAAAAACTGTTTTTT. Amino acid sequence: CASSLTATNEKLFF.